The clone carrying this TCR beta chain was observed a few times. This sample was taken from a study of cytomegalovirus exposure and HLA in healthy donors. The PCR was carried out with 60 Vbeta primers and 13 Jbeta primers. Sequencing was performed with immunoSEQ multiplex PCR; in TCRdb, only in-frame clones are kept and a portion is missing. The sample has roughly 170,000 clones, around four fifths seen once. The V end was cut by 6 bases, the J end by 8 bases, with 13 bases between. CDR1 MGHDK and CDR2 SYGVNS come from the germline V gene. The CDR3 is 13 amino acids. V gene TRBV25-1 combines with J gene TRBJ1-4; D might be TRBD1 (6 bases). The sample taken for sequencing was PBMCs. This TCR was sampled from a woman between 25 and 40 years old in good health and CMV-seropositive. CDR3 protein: CASSPGQYEKLFF. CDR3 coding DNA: TGTGCCAGCAGCCCCGGACAGTACGAAAAACTGTTTTTT.